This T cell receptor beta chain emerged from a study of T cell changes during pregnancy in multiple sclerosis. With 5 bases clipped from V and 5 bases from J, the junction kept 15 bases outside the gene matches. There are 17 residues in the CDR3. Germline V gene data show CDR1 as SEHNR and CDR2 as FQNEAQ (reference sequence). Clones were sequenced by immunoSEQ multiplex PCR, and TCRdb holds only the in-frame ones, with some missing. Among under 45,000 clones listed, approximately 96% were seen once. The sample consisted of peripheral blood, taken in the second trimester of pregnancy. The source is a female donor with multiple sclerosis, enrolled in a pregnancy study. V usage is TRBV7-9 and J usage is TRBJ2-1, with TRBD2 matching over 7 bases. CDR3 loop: CASSHPPGSGPHNEQFF. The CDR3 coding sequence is TGTGCCAGCAGCCACCCCCCTGGTAGCGGGCCTCACAATGAGCAGTTCTTC.